These 3 T cell receptor beta chains share one sample of origin, sequenced in a study of PD-1 blockade in classical Hodgkin lymphoma. Method: immunoSEQ multiplex PCR; TCRdb's copy keeps in-frame clones and lacks some. This repertoire shows some 96,000 clones, 90% to 95% found once; its top ten account for roughly 2.1%. Stated time point: cycle 4 day 1 (C4D1), after 6 weeks of nivolumab. Relapse was seen in all patients after autologous stem cell transplantation, and brentuximab vedotin exposure was variable. The sample consisted of peripheral blood mononuclear cells (PBMCs), taken before the fourth cycle of nivolumab. The receptors originated from a human donor with classical Hodgkin lymphoma.

The V gene is TRBV18, the J gene TRBJ1-2; D remains unclear. This CDR3 region has 15 residues. CDR1 is KGHSH, CDR2 LQKENI, per germline. Trimming took off 6 bases at V and 0 bases at J, with 14 bases between the two ends. The CDR3 here is CASSLNTAANYGYTF. CDR3 coding DNA: TGTGCCAGCTCCCTCAACACAGCCGCTAACTATGGCTACACCTTC.

The chain carries TRBV6-5 and TRBJ2-7, with D tentatively TRBD2 (5 bases). Between the trimmed V and J ends, which lost 3 bases and 1 base, there was a span of 13 bases. The CDR3 is made up of 15 amino acids. Germline V lookup: CDR1 MNHEY, CDR2 SVGAGI. This chain's CDR3 is CASSYRGRGSYEQYF. In DNA, the CDR3 is TGTGCCAGCAGTTATCGGGGTAGAGGTTCCTACGAGCAGTACTTC.

The rearrangement joins TRBV19 to TRBJ1-5, with D possibly TRBD1 on 5 matching bases. Germline CDR1 LNHDA, CDR2 SQIVND (reference sequence). This CDR3 has 14 amino acids. With 5 bases removed from V and 1 base from J, the gap between germline ends came to 9 bases. The CDR3 sequence: CASSSDISNQPQHF. CDR3 in DNA: TGTGCCAGTAGTTCGGACATAAGCAATCAGCCCCAGCATTTT.